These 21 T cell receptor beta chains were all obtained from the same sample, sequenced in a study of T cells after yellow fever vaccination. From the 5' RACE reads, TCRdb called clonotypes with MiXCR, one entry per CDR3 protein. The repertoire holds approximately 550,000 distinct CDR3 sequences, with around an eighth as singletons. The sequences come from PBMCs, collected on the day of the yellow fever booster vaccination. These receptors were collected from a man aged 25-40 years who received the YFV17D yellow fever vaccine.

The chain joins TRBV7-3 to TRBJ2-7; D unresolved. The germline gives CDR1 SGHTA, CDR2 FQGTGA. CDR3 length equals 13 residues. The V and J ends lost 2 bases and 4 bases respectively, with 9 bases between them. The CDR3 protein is CASSLGVEYEQYF. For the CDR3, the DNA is TGTGCCAGCAGCTTAGGGGTGGAGTACGAGCAGTACTTC.

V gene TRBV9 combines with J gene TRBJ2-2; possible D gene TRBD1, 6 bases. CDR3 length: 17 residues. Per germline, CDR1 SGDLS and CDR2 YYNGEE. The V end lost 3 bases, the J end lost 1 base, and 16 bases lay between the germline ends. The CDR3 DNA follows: TGTGCCAGCAGCGGGAATCAAAGGGACAAGAACACCGGGGAGCTGTTTTTT. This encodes CASSGNQRDKNTGELFF. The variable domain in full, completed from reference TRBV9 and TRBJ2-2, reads DSGVTQTPKHLITATGQRVTLRCSPRSGDLSVYWYQQSLDQGLQFLIQYYNGEERAKGNILERFSAQQFPDLHSELNLSSLELGDSALYFCASSGNQRDKNTGELFFGEGSRLTVL.

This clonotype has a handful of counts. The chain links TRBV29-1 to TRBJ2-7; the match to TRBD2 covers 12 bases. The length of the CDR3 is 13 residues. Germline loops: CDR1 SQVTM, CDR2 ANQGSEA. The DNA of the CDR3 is TGCAGTGTACTAGCGGGAGGTCCCCACGAGCAGTACTTC. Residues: CSVLAGGPHEQYF.

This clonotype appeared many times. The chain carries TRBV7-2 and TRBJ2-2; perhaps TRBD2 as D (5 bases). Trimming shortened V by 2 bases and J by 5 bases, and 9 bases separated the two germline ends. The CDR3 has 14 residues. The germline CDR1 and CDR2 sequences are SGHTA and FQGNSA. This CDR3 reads CASSLIPGTGELFF. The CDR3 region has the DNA TGTGCCAGCAGCTTAATCCCGGGAACCGGGGAGCTGTTTTTT.

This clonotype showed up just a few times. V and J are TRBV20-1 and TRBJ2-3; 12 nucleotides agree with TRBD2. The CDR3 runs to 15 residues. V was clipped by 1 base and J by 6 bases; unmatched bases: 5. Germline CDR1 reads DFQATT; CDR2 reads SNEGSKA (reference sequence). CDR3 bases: TGCAGTGCTAGAGCCGGACTAGCGGGACGGGATACGCAGTATTTT. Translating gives CSARAGLAGRDTQYF.

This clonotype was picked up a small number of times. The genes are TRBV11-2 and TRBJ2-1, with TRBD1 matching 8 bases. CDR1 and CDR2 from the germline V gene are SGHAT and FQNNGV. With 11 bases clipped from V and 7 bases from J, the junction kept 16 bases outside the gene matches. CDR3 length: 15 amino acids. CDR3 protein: CAGGWDRTGFNEQFF. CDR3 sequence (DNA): TGTGCCGGGGGCTGGGACCGGACAGGGTTTAATGAGCAGTTCTTC.

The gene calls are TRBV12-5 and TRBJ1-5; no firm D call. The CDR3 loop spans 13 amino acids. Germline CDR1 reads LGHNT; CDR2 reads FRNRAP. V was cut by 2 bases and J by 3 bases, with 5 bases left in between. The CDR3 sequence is CASGLPNNQPQHF. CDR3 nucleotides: TGTGCTAGTGGTTTGCCGAACAATCAGCCCCAGCATTTT. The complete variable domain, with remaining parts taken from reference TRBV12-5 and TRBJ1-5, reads DARVTQTPRHKVTEMGQEVTMRCQPILGHNTVFWYRQTMMQGLELLAYFRNRAPLDDSGMPKDRFSAEMPDATLATLKIQPSEPRDSAVYFCASGLPNNQPQHFGDGTRLSIL.

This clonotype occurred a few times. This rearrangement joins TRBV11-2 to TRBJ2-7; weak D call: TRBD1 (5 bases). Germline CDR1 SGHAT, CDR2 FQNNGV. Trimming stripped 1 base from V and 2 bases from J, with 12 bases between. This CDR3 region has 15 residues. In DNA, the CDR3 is TGTGCCAGCAGCTTAGGGGGCCTAGTCACCTACGAGCAGTACTTC. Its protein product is CASSLGGLVTYEQYF. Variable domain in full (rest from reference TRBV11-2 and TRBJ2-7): EAGVAQSPRYKIIEKRQSVAFWCNPISGHATLYWYQQILGQGPKLLIQFQNNGVVDDSQLPKDRFSAERLKGVDSTLKIQPAKLEDSAVYLCASSLGGLVTYEQYFGPGTRLTVT.

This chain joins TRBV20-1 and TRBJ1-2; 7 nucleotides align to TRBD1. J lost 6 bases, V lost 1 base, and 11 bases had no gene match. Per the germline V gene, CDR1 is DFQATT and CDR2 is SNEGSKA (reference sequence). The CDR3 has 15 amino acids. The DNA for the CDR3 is TGCAGTGCTAGAGGTGGACAGGTCGGCCGAAATGGCTACACCTTC. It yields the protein CSARGGQVGRNGYTF.

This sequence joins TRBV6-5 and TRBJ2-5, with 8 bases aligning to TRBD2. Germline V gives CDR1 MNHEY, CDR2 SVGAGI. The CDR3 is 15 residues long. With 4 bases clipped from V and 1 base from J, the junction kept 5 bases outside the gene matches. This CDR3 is CASSWEAGAQETQYF. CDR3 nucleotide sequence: TGTGCCAGCAGTTGGGAAGCGGGAGCCCAAGAGACCCAGTACTTC.

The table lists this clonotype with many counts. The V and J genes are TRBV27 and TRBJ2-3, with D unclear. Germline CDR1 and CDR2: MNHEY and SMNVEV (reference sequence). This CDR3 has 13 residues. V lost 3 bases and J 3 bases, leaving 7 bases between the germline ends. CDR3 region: CASSLVRTDTQYF. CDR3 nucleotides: TGTGCCAGCAGTTTGGTGAGGACAGATACGCAGTATTTT.

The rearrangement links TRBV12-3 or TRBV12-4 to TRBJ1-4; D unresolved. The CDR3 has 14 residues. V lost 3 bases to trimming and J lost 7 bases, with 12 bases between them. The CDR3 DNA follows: TGTGCCAGCAGTTTGGGGTGGAGGACTGAAAAACTGTTTTTT. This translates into CASSLGWRTEKLFF.

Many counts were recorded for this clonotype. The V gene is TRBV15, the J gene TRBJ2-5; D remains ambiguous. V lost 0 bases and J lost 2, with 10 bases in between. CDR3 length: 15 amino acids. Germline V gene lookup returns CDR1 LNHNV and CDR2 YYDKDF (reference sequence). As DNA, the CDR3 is TGTGCCACCAGCAGAGATCTGAGGTTTCAAGAGACCCAGTACTTC. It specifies CATSRDLRFQETQYF.

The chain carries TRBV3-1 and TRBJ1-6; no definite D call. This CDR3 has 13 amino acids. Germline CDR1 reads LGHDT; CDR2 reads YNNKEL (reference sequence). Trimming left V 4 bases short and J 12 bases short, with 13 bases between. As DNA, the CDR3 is TGTGCCAGCAGCCCAGCTCCGGTGATACCCCTCCACTTT. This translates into CASSPAPVIPLHF.

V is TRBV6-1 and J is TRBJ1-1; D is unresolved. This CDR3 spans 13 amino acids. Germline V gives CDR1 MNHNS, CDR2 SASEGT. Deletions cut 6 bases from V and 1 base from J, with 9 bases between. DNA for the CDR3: TGTGCCAGCAGCCCGGTCCGGAACACTGAAGCTTTCTTT. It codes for CASSPVRNTEAFF.

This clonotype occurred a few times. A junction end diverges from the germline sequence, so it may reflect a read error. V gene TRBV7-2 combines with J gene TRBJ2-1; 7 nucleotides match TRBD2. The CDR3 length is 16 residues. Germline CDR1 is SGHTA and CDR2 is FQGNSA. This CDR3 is CAGSLAGRPSYNEQFF. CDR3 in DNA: TGTGCCGGCAGCTTAGCCGGGAGGCCTTCCTACAATGAGCAGTTCTTC.

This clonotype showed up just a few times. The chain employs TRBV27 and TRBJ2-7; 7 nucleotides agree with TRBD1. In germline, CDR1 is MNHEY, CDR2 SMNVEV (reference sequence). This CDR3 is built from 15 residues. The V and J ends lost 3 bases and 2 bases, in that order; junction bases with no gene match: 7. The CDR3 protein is CASSFSPGTAYEQYF. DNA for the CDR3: TGTGCCAGCAGTTTCTCCCCCGGGACAGCCTACGAGCAGTACTTC.

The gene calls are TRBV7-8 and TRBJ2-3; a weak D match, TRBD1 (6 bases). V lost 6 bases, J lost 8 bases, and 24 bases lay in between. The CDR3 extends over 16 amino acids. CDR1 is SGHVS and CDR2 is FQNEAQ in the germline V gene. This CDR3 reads CASSYNRDISRRTQYF. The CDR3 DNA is TGTGCCAGCAGTTATAATCGGGACATTAGCAGACGTACGCAGTATTTT.

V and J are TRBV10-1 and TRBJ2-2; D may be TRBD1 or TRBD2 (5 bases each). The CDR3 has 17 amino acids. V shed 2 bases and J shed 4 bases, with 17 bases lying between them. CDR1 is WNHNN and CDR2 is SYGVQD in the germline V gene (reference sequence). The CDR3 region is CASSERRDALPTGELFF. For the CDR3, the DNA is TGCGCCAGCAGTGAGCGCCGGGACGCCCTTCCCACCGGGGAGCTGTTTTTT.

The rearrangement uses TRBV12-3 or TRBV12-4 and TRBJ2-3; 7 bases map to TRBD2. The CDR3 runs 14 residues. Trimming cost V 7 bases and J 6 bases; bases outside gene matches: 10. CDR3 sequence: CASIPGLENDTQYF. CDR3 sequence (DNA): TGTGCCAGCATCCCCGGACTAGAGAATGATACGCAGTATTTT.

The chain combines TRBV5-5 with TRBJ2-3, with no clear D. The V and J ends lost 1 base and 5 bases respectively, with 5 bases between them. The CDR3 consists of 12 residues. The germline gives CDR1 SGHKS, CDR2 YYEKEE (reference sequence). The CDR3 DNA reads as TGTGCCAGCAGCTTGATGGAAGATACGCAGTATTTT. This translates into CASSLMEDTQYF.